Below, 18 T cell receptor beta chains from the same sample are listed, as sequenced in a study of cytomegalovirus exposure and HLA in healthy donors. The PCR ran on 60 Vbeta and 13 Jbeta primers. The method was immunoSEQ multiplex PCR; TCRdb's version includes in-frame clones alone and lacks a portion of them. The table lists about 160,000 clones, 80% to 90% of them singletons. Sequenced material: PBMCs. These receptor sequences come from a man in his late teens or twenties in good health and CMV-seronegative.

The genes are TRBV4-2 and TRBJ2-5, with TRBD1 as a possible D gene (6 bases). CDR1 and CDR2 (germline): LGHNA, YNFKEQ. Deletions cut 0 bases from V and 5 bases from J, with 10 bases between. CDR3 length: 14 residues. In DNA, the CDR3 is TGTGCCAGCAGCCAAGATTCTAGGGGGGAGACCCAGTACTTC. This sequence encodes CASSQDSRGETQYF.

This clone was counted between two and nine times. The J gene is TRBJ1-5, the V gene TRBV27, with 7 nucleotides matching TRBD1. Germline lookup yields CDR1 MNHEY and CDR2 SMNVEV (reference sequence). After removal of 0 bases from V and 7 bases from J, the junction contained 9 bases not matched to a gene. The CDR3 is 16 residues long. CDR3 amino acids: CASSLSSPRGWQPQHF. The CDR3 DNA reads TGTGCCAGCAGTTTATCGAGTCCCAGGGGGTGGCAGCCCCAGCATTTT.

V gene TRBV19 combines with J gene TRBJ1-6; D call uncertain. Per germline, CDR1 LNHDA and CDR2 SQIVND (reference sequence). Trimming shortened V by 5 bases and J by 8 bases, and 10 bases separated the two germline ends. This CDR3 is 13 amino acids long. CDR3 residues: CASSFRLDSPLHF. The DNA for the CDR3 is TGTGCCAGTAGTTTTCGACTTGATTCACCCCTCCACTTT.

The CDR3 DNA is TGTGCCAGCTCACCATGGAGTACTGGGCGTGGGGGGGCCAAAAACATTCAGTACTTC. It encodes CASSPWSTGRGGAKNIQYF. The chain links TRBV18 to TRBJ2-4; D is perhaps TRBD2 (6 bases). CDR1 is KGHSH and CDR2 is LQKENI in the germline V gene. The germline V and J ends were trimmed by 2 bases and 1 base, with 21 bases remaining between them. The CDR3 is 19 residues long. Together with reference TRBV18 and TRBJ2-4, the CDR3 gives the full variable domain: NAGVMQNPRHLVRRRGQEARLRCSPMKGHSHVYWYRQLPEEGLKFMVYLQKENIIDESGMPKERFSAEFPKEGPSILRIQQVVRGDSAAYFCASSPWSTGRGGAKNIQYFGAGTRLSVL.

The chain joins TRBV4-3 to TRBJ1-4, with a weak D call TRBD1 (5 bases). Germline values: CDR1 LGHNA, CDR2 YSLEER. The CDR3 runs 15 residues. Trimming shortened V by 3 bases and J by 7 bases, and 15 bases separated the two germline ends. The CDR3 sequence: CASSQGGAAGEKLFF. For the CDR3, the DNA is TGCGCCAGCAGCCAGGGTGGGGCTGCTGGTGAAAAACTGTTTTTT.

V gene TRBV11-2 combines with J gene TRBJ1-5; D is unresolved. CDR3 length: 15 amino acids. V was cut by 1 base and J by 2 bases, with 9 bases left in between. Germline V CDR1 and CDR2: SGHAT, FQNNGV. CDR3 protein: CASSLGPGGNQPQHF. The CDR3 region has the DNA TGTGCCAGCAGCTTAGGCCCCGGGGGCAATCAGCCCCAGCATTTT. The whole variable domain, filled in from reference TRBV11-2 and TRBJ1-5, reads EAGVAQSPRYKIIEKRQSVAFWCNPISGHATLYWYQQILGQGPKLLIQFQNNGVVDDSQLPKDRFSAERLKGVDSTLKIQPAKLEDSAVYLCASSLGPGGNQPQHFGDGTRLSIL.

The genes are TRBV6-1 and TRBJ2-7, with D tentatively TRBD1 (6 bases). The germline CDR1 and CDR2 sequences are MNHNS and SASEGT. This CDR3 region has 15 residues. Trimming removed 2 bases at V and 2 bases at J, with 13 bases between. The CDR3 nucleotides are TGTGCCAGCAGTGAATGGGCAGGGACAACCTACGAGCAGTACTTC. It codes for CASSEWAGTTYEQYF.

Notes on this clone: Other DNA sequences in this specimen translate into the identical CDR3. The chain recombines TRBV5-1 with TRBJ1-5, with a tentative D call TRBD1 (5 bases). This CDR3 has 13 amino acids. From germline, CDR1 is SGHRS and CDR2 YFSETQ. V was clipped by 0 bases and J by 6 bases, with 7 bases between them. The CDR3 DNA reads TGCGCCAGCAGCTTGGACGGGGGTCAGCCCCAGCATTTT. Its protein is CASSLDGGQPQHF.

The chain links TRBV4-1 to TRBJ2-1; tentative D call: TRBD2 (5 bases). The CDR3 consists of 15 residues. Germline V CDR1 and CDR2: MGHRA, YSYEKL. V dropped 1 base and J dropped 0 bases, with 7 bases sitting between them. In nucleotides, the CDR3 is TGCGCCAGCAGCCAAGCCGGGGTCTCCTACAATGAGCAGTTCTTC. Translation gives CASSQAGVSYNEQFF.

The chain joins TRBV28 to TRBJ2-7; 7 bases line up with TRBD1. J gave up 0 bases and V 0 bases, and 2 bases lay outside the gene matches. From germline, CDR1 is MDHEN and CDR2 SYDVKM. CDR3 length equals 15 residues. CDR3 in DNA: TGTGCCAGCAGTTTATGGGGGACAGCCTCCTACGAGCAGTACTTC. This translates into CASSLWGTASYEQYF.

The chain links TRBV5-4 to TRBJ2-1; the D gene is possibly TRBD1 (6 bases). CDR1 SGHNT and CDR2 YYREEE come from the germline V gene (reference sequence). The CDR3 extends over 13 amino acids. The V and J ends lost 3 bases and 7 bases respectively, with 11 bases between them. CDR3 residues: CASSSGQINEQFF. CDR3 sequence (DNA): TGTGCCAGCAGCTCAGGACAGATTAATGAGCAGTTCTTC.

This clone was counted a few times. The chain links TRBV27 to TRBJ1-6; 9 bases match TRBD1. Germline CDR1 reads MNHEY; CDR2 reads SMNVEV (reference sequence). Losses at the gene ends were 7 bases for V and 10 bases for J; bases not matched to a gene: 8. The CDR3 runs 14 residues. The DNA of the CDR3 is TGTGCCAGCACCCTAGGGACAGGGAACTCACCCCTCCACTTT. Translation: CASTLGTGNSPLHF.

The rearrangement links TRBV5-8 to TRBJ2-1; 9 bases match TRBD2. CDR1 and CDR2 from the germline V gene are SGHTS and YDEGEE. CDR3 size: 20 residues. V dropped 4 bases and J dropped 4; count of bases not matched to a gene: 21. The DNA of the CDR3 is TGTGCCAGCAGCCCCCCGAGGCGACACCAGAGCGGGAGGTTGTACAATGAGCAGTTCTTC. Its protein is CASSPPRRHQSGRLYNEQFF.

The chain's CDR3 is CASSPQVTDTQYF. The CDR3 nucleotides read TGTGCCAGCAGCCCTCAGGTGACAGATACGCAGTATTTT. The rearrangement joins TRBV7-9 to TRBJ2-3, with unresolved D. This CDR3 has 13 residues. Deletions cut 5 bases from V and 3 bases from J, with 9 bases between. CDR1 and CDR2 from the germline V gene are SEHNR and FQNEAQ (reference sequence).

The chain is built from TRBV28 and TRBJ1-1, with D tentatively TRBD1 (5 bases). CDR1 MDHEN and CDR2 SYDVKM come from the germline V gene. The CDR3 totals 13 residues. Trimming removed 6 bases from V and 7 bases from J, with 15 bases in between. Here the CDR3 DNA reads TGTGCCAGCAGATCCTCCAGGGAGGTTGAAGCTTTCTTT. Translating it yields CASRSSREVEAFF.

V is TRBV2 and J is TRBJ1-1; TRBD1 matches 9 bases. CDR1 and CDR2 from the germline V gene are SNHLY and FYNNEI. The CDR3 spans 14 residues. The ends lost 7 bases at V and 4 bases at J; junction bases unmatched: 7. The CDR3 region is CASKGTGRGTEAFF. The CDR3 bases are TGTGCCAGCAAAGGGACAGGGAGGGGCACTGAAGCTTTCTTT.

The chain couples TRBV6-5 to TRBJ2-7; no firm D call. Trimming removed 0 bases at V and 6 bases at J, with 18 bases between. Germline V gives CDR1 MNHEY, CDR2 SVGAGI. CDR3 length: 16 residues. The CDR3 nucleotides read TGTGCCAGCAGTTACTCGAAGTGGAGCCCCGTTACCGAGCAGTACTTC. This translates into CASSYSKWSPVTEQYF.

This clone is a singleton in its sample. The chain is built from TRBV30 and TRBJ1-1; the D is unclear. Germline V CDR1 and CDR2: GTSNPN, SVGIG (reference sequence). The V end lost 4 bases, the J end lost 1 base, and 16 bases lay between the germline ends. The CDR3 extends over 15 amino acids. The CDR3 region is CAWKSSLATNTEAFF. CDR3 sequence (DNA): TGTGCCTGGAAGTCCTCTTTGGCCACGAACACTGAAGCTTTCTTT.